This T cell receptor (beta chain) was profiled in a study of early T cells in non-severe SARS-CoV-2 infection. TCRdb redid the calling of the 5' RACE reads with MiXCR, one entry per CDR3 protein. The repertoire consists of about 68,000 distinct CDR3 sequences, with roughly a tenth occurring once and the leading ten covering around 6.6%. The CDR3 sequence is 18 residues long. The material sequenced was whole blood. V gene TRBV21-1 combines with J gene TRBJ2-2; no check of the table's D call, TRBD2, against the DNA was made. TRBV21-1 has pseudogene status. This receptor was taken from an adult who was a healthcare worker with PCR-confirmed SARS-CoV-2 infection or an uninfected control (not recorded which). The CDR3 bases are TGTGCCAGCAGCAGATTGTCCCGGGCTAGCGAGGTAGCCGGGGAGCTGTTTTTT. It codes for CASSRLSRASEVAGELFF.